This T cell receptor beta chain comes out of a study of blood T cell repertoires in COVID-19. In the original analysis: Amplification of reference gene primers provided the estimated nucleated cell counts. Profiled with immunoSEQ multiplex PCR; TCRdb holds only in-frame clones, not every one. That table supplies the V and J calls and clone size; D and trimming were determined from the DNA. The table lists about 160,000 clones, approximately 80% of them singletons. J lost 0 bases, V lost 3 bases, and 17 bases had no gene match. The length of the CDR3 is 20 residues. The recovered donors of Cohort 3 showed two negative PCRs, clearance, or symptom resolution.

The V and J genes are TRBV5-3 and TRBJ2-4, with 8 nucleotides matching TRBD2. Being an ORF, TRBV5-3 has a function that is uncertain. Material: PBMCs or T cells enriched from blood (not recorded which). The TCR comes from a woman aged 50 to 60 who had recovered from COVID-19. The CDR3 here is CARSSKEILAEHLAKNIQYF. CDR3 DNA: TGTGCCAGAAGCTCCAAGGAGATACTAGCGGAGCACCTAGCCAAAAACATTCAGTACTTC.